The next 24 T cell receptor beta chains were all read from a single sample in a study of patients with pleural tuberculosis. TCRdb reprocessed the reads with MiXCR, giving one entry per CDR3 protein. The sample shows around 50,000 distinct CDR3 sequences, 6% to 8% of them seen only once. The receptors come from a human donor with pleural tuberculosis.

In this sample, this clonotype turned up many times. This chain links TRBV28 with TRBJ2-3; TRBD2 matches at 8 bases. This CDR3 has 14 amino acids. The V gene end was trimmed by 6 bases and the J gene end by 3 bases; junction bases not matched to a gene: 5. Germline V CDR1 and CDR2: MDHEN, SYDVKM. This CDR3 is CASRGGLETDTQYF. CDR3 DNA sequence: TGTGCCAGCAGGGGGGGACTAGAGACAGATACGCAGTATTTT.

As to this clonotype: This may be a read error, as it is one base from a much larger clone. The rearrangement links TRBV28 to TRBJ1-6; D remains ambiguous. This CDR3 has 13 residues. CDR1 is MDHEN and CDR2 is SYDVKM in the germline V gene. This chain's CDR3 is CASSSSYNLPLHF. In DNA form, the CDR3 reads TGTGCCAGCTCTAGCTCCTATAATTTACCCCTCCACTTT. The variable domain in full, completed from reference TRBV28 and TRBJ1-6, reads DVKVTQSSRYLVKRTGEKVFLECVQDMDHENMFWYRQDPGLGLRLIYFSYDVKMKEKGDIPEGYSVSREKKERFSLILESASTNQTSMYLCASSSSYNLPLHFGNGTRLTVT.

Points on this clonotype: This may arise from a read error, as a much more abundant clone is one base away. The J gene is TRBJ2-3, the V gene TRBV20-1; D is undetermined. The end of the DNA aligns better with TRBJ1-5, so the J call may be wrong. This CDR3 region has 14 residues. From germline, CDR1 is DFQATT and CDR2 SNEGSKA (reference sequence). In DNA form, the CDR3 reads TGCAGTGCTAACGGCGGGAGCGGGGTAGATACGCAGCATTTT. Translating gives CSANGGSGVDTQHF.

For this clonotype: A much larger clone differs from this one at a single base, so this may be a read error. The chain joins TRBV28 to TRBJ2-7, with 7 bases fitting TRBD1. Germline V gene sequence: CDR1 MDHEN, CDR2 SYDVKM. V was clipped by 5 bases and J by 1 base; unmatched bases: 8. The CDR3 is made up of 15 amino acids. The CDR3 reads CASSGLDRLSYEQYF. The CDR3 DNA sequence: TGTGCCAGCAGTGGGTTGGACAGGTTATCCTACGAGCAGTACTTC.

The table lists this clonotype with many counts. The rearrangement joins TRBV3-1 to TRBJ1-1, with D uncertain. In germline, CDR1 is LGHDT, CDR2 YNNKEL (reference sequence). The CDR3 is made up of 16 amino acids. Trimming stripped 0 bases from V and 1 base from J, with 12 bases between. The DNA for the CDR3 is TGTGCCAGCAGCCAAGATAGTGGGGTCAGGAACACTGAAGCTTTCTTT. It codes for CASSQDSGVRNTEAFF.

In this sample, this clonotype turned up a few times. This chain joins TRBV7-1 and TRBJ1-3; 7 bases match TRBD1. TRBV7-1 is sorted into the ORF group, with uncertain function. The V segment lost 5 bases and the J segment 4 bases; nucleotides outside the gene matches: 8. This CDR3 is 15 amino acids long. CDR3 sequence: CASSAGGTAGNTIYF. For the CDR3, the DNA is TGTGCCAGCAGCGCAGGCGGGACAGCCGGAAACACCATATATTTT.

This clonotype was detected many times. V usage is TRBV20-1 and J usage is TRBJ1-4; possibly TRBD1 for D (6 bases). The CDR3 totals 13 residues. V was shortened by 3 bases and J by 8 bases, with 13 bases between the two germline ends. CDR1 and CDR2 from the germline V gene are DFQATT and SNEGSKA (reference sequence). CDR3 nucleotides: TGCAGTGCTAGTCAGGGGCGGCAGGAAAAACTGTTTTTT. Amino acids: CSASQGRQEKLFF.

V and J are TRBV12-3 or TRBV12-4 and TRBJ1-6; D is uncertain. Between the trimmed V and J ends, which lost 2 bases and 12 bases, there was a span of 8 bases. This CDR3 comprises 12 residues. Here the CDR3 DNA reads TGTGCCAGCAGTTTAAGGCAGCTACCCCTCCACTTT. It translates to CASSLRQLPLHF.

The V and J genes are TRBV19 and TRBJ2-5, with D perhaps matching TRBD1 or TRBD2 (5 bases each). This CDR3 comprises 15 residues. V was shortened by 8 bases and J by 4 bases, with 20 bases between the two germline ends. The germline V gene encodes CDR1 LNHDA and CDR2 SQIVND (reference sequence). The CDR3 nucleotides read TGTGCCAGTGGGCGAAGCGGTATAGGGGCAGAGACCCAGTACTTC. Encoded protein: CASGRSGIGAETQYF.

This clonotype was counted at least ten times. The chain links TRBV20-1 to TRBJ2-1; 10 bases map to TRBD2. Germline CDR1 and CDR2: DFQATT and SNEGSKA (reference sequence). V was clipped by 1 base and J by 3 bases; unmatched bases: 3. The CDR3 totals 15 residues. The CDR3 reads CSARATSGNYNEQFF. In DNA form, the CDR3 reads TGCAGTGCTAGAGCTACTAGCGGGAACTACAATGAGCAGTTCTTC.

This clonotype has only a few counts. The chain uses TRBV18 and TRBJ2-4; D is ambiguous. Trimming left V 0 bases short and J 5 bases short, with 11 bases between. The CDR3 covers 15 residues. Germline CDR1 is KGHSH and CDR2 is LQKENI. The CDR3 sequence: CASSPPSDGENIQYF. The CDR3 DNA reads as TGTGCCAGCTCACCACCGTCGGATGGTGAAAACATTCAGTACTTC.

At least ten counts were recorded for this clonotype. The rearrangement links TRBV20-1 to TRBJ2-1; D is undetermined. The V end was cut by 6 bases, the J end by 7 bases, with 13 bases between. The germline CDR1 and CDR2 sequences are DFQATT and SNEGSKA (reference sequence). The CDR3 has 12 residues. The CDR3 DNA follows: TGCAGTGCCCCGTTCCAGGTAAATGAGCAGTTCTTC. It is translated as CSAPFQVNEQFF.

This clonotype was counted at least ten times. The chain links TRBV12-3 or TRBV12-4 to TRBJ2-2; the match to TRBD1 covers 8 bases. V gave up 6 bases and J gave up 1 base; unmatched junction bases: 7. The CDR3 spans 16 residues. The DNA of the CDR3 is TGTGCCAGCAGACTTACCGGGACAGGGAACACCGGGGAGCTGTTTTTT. Protein product: CASRLTGTGNTGELFF.

This clonotype occurred many times. The J gene is TRBJ2-3, the V gene TRBV5-4; TRBD2 might be the D (5 bases). V was trimmed by 0 bases and J by 1 base, leaving 12 bases between them. The CDR3 is 16 residues long. Germline V gives CDR1 SGHNT, CDR2 YYREEE (reference sequence). CDR3 sequence reads: CASSLVDGVGTDTQYF. CDR3 sequence (DNA): TGTGCCAGCAGCTTGGTGGACGGGGTAGGCACAGATACGCAGTATTTT. The variable domain in full, with the rest retrieved from reference TRBV5-4 and TRBJ2-3, is ETGVTQSPTHLIKTRGQQVTLRCSSQSGHNTVSWYQQALGQGPQFIFQYYREEENGRGNFPPRFSGLQFPNYSSELNVNALELDDSALYLCASSLVDGVGTDTQYFGPGTRLTVL.

The chain links TRBV7-6 to TRBJ2-1; D perhaps matches TRBD2 (5 bases). CDR1 and CDR2 (germline): SGHVS, FNYEAQ. The CDR3 extends over 16 amino acids. Trimming took off 5 bases at V and 1 base at J, with 15 bases between the two ends. CDR3 in amino acids: CASSRGSGASYNEQFF. CDR3 coding DNA: TGTGCCAGCAGCAGAGGCAGCGGTGCTTCCTACAATGAGCAGTTCTTC.

This sequence joins TRBV19 and TRBJ2-1; 7 nucleotides agree with TRBD1. CDR3 length equals 16 residues. With V trimmed by 4 bases and J by 1 base, 7 bases remained unmatched. CDR1 LNHDA and CDR2 SQIVND come from the germline V gene (reference sequence). As DNA, the CDR3 is TGTGCCAGTAGTAAAAAAGACAGGGTGTCCTACAATGAGCAGTTCTTC. The encoded protein is CASSKKDRVSYNEQFF.

In this sample, this clonotype turned up many times. The CDR3 sequence: CSGSREDTQYF. CDR3 coding DNA: TGCAGCGGAAGCAGGGAAGATACGCAGTATTTT. This chain uses TRBV29-1 with TRBJ2-3; the D gene is possibly TRBD1 (5 bases). Looked up from germline, CDR1 is SQVTM and CDR2 is ANQGSEA. V was cut by 7 bases and J by 5 bases, with 10 bases left in between. This CDR3 has 11 residues.

The gene calls are TRBV20-1 and TRBJ1-1; the D is unclear. V was shortened by 3 bases and J by 0 bases, with 14 bases between the two germline ends. CDR1 DFQATT and CDR2 SNEGSKA come from the germline V gene (reference sequence). The CDR3 has 15 amino acids. The CDR3 reads CSASPTGNLNTEAFF. As DNA, the CDR3 is TGCAGTGCTAGCCCCACGGGGAACCTGAACACTGAAGCTTTCTTT.

This clonotype was observed at least ten times. The J gene is TRBJ2-7, the V gene TRBV20-1, with TRBD2 identical over 8 bases. The junction had 11 bases not matched to a gene; V was cut back by 6 bases and J by 4 bases. The CDR3 contains 14 residues. Germline values: CDR1 DFQATT, CDR2 SNEGSKA (reference sequence). The DNA of the CDR3 is TGCAGTGCCGAGAACAGCGGGAGATTATACGAGCAGTACTTC. Protein product: CSAENSGRLYEQYF.

The CDR3 DNA reads TGTGCCAGCAGTTTTCAGGGGGCGAGAGAGCAGTACGTC. Translating it yields CASSFQGAREQYV. The chain recombines TRBV12-3 or TRBV12-4 with TRBJ2-7, with 8 bases fitting TRBD1. The CDR3 has 13 residues. V lost 3 bases to trimming and J lost 7 bases; unmatched junction nucleotides: 5.

This clonotype was counted at least ten times. This chain connects TRBV11-2 to TRBJ2-7; D is undetermined. V was shortened by 1 base and J by 2 bases, with 9 bases between the two germline ends. Germline assignment: CDR1 SGHAT and CDR2 FQNNGV. The CDR3 has 14 amino acids. CDR3 residues: CASSLGPSAYEQYF. DNA of the CDR3: TGTGCCAGCAGCTTAGGTCCATCGGCCTACGAGCAGTACTTC.

Regarding this clonotype: The junction does not match germline at one end; this may be a read error. V gene TRBV9 combines with J gene TRBJ1-1, with 11 bases that match TRBD1. The germline CDR1 and CDR2 sequences are SGDLS and YYNGEE. This CDR3 is 15 amino acids long. This CDR3 reads CTSSVEGTGGSEAFF. CDR3 sequence (DNA): TGTACCAGCAGCGTAGAAGGGACAGGGGGATCTGAAGCTTTCTTT.

This clonotype was seen ten or more times. The V gene is TRBV11-1, the J gene TRBJ1-1, with D perhaps matching TRBD1 (5 bases). V was cut by 8 bases and J by 1 base, with 11 bases left in between. The CDR3 is 13 amino acids. The germline V gene has CDR1 SGHAT and CDR2 FQDESV (reference sequence). This chain's CDR3 is CASGAVKNTEAFF. The CDR3 nucleotides read TGTGCCAGCGGGGCGGTTAAGAACACTGAAGCTTTCTTT. Supplemented by reference TRBV11-1 and TRBJ1-1, the full variable domain reads EAEVAQSPRYKITEKSQAVAFWCDPISGHATLYWYRQILGQGPELLVQFQDESVVDDSQLPKDRFSAERLKGVDSTLKIQPAELGDSAMYLCASGAVKNTEAFFGQGTRLTVV.

There are many counts of this clonotype. This chain uses TRBV20-1 with TRBJ2-3; 9 bases agree with TRBD2. The J segment lost 4 bases and the V segment lost 6 bases, leaving 11 bases of the junction unmatched. Germline lookup yields CDR1 DFQATT and CDR2 SNEGSKA (reference sequence). The CDR3 extends over 15 amino acids. For the CDR3, the DNA is TGCAGTGCCATGAAAGTAGCGGGAGCTCCAGATACGCAGTATTTT. Amino acids: CSAMKVAGAPDTQYF.